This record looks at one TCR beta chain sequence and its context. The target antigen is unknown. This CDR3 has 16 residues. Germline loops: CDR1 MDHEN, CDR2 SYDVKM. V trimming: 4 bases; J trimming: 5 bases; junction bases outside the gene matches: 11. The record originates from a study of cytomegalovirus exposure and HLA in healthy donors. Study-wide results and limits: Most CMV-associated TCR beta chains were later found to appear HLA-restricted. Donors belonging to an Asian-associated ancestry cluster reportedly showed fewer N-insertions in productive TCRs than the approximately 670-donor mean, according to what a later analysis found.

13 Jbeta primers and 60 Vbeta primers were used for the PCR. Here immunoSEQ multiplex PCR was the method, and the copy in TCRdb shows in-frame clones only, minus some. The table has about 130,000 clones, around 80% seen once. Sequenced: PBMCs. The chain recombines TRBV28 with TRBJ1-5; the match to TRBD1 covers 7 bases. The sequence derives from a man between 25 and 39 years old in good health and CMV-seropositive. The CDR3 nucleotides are TGTGCCAGCAGTTCCCAGGACAGGTCGGATTATCAGCCCCAGCATTTT. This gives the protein CASSSQDRSDYQPQHF.